These T cell receptor beta chains were read from a single sample in a study of brain T cells in children with intractable seizures. Sequencing was performed with immunoSEQ multiplex PCR; in TCRdb, only in-frame clones are kept and a portion is missing. In the table there are approximately 330,000 clones, about 94% of which are singletons. Source: peripheral blood, taken less than 6 months after surgery. These receptors came from a boy younger than two with tuberous sclerosis and intractable seizures. Each CDR3 is given with its conserved first and last residue. A D gene is named only where the DNA matches it firmly.

V gene	J gene	D gene	CDR3 protein
TRBV18	TRBJ2-7	TRBD2	CASSPHTRTSGSSYEQYF
TRBV4-1	TRBJ1-1	-	CASSQGHGNTEAFF
TRBV19	TRBJ2-5	TRBD2	CASSMTAGTSGSWGETQYF
TRBV29-1	TRBJ1-2	-	CSVEGSYSHNYGYTF
TRBV9	TRBJ1-2	-	CASSVGVGYGYGYTF
TRBV11-2	TRBJ2-5	-	CASSLDLSRDQETQYF
TRBV13	TRBJ1-6	-	CASNVGGNYNSPLHF
TRBV19	TRBJ2-1	-	CASRGDPRSSYNEQFF
TRBV7-2	TRBJ2-1	TRBD2	CASSLAAGAYNEQFF
TRBV10-2	TRBJ2-2	-	CASRRDSYTGELFF
TRBV10-3	TRBJ1-4	TRBD1	CATGTGEKLFF
TRBV29-1	TRBJ2-7	TRBD2	CSDPTSGRYEQYF
TRBV19	TRBJ2-3	TRBD1	CASSQTGAATDTQYF
TRBV2	TRBJ1-3	-	CASGGSGNTIYF